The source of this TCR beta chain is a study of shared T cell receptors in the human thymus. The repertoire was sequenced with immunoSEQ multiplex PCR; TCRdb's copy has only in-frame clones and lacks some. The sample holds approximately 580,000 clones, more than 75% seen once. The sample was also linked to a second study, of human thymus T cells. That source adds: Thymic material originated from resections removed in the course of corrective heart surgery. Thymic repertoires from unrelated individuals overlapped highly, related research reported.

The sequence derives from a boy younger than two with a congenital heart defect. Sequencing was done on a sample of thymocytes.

CDR3 region: CASNLAGGPDNEQYF. Written as DNA, the CDR3 is TGCGCCAGCAATCTAGCGGGAGGGCCGGATAACGAGCAGTACTTC. V is TRBV10-1 and J is TRBJ2-7, with TRBD2 identical over 12 bases. From germline, CDR1 is WNHNN and CDR2 SYGVQD (reference sequence). Unmatched junction bases numbered 9, after V lost 7 bases and J lost 5 bases. There are 15 residues in the CDR3.